A single sample gave rise to the 7 T cell receptor beta chains below, sequenced in a study of shared clonotypes between healthy human individuals. Libraries were prepared by immunoSEQ multiplex PCR; TCRdb keeps only in-frame clonotypes and omits some of them. The table lists around 1.5 million clones, around 98% of them singletons. Sequencing was performed on naive CD4+ T cells sorted from blood. Noted subset: CD45RA+ positively selected. Receptors originate from a man aged 30 to 39 in good health.

This clone was seen a single time. The chain employs TRBV27 and TRBJ1-5, with 7 positions matching TRBD1. V dropped 6 bases and J dropped 5; count of bases not matched to a gene: 4. Per germline, CDR1 MNHEY and CDR2 SMNVEV (reference sequence). CDR3 length: 13 amino acids. The CDR3 sequence is CASSRDSYQPQHF. In nucleotides, the CDR3 is TGTGCCAGCAGCCGGGACAGCTATCAGCCCCAGCATTTT.

This chain links TRBV19 with TRBJ1-5; D possibly corresponds to TRBD1 (6 bases). Germline V gene sequence: CDR1 LNHDA, CDR2 SQIVND (reference sequence). The V and J ends lost 7 bases and 2 bases respectively, with 18 bases between them. The CDR3 is made up of 16 amino acids. For the CDR3, the DNA is TGTGCCAGTACCCGGCTACAGGGAATCGGCAATCAGCCCCAGCATTTT. Translating gives CASTRLQGIGNQPQHF.

The chain uses TRBV27 and TRBJ2-2; 14 nucleotides match TRBD2. The ends lost 4 bases at V and 5 bases at J; junction bases unmatched: 3. Looked up from germline, CDR1 is MNHEY and CDR2 is SMNVEV (reference sequence). CDR3 length equals 16 residues. The CDR3 loop reads CASSSWTSGRTGELFF. The CDR3 region has the DNA TGTGCCAGCAGTTCCTGGACTAGCGGGAGGACCGGGGAGCTGTTTTTT.

This chain links TRBV10-3 with TRBJ2-5; 9 bases are shared with TRBD1. This CDR3 spans 14 amino acids. CDR1 ENHRY and CDR2 SYGVKD come from the germline V gene. Germline trimming cut 3 bases from V and 3 bases from J; bases unmatched to any gene: 2. Here the CDR3 DNA reads TGTGCCATCAGTGAACGGGACAGGGAAGAGACCCAGTACTTC. It yields the protein CAISERDREETQYF.

The chain recombines TRBV14 with TRBJ2-3, with a possible D match to TRBD1 (5 bases). The V and J ends lost 1 base and 0 bases respectively, with 11 bases between them. Germline CDR1 reads SGHDN; CDR2 reads FVKESK. The CDR3 sequence is 16 residues long. The CDR3 nucleotides read TGTGCCAGCAGCCAAGGACAGAAGACTAGCACAGATACGCAGTATTTT. Its translation: CASSQGQKTSTDTQYF.

The genes are TRBV28 and TRBJ1-1, with no clear D. The V and J ends lost 5 bases and 10 bases respectively, with 11 bases between them. Germline CDR1 MDHEN, CDR2 SYDVKM. This CDR3 region has 11 residues. Here the CDR3 reads CASSVALGAFF. The CDR3 DNA reads as TGTGCCAGCAGTGTAGCACTGGGAGCTTTCTTT.

The V call is TRBV11-3, the J call TRBJ2-5; 12 bases match TRBD1. This CDR3 region has 18 residues. Losses at the gene ends were 8 bases for V and 1 base for J; bases not matched to a gene: 14. CDR1 and CDR2 from the germline V gene are SGHNT and YENEEA. The CDR3 DNA reads TGTGCCAGCTGGGGACAGGGGGCGGCTAGCGGACCCCAAGAGACCCAGTACTTC. This encodes CASWGQGAASGPQETQYF.